The 16 T cell receptor beta chains given below trace back to one sample, sequenced in a study of T cell changes during pregnancy in multiple sclerosis. The assay was immunoSEQ multiplex PCR, and TCRdb's table has in-frame clones only and misses some. In the table there are 65,000 to 90,000 clones, over 80% of which are singletons. The material was peripheral blood, obtained in the third trimester of pregnancy. The source is a female donor in good health, enrolled as a control in a pregnancy study.

The chain links TRBV10-3 to TRBJ2-7, with 10 bases fitting TRBD2. Looked up from germline, CDR1 is ENHRY and CDR2 is SYGVKD. This CDR3 region has 14 residues. Losses at the gene ends were 8 bases for V and 4 bases for J; bases not matched to a gene: 8. CDR3 DNA: TGTGCCATCGCTAGCGGGAGTTTAGGATACGAGCAGTACTTC. It specifies CAIASGSLGYEQYF.

This chain joins TRBV28 and TRBJ2-5; D gene uncertain. The V gene's germline CDR1 is MDHEN and CDR2 SYDVKM. V was pared by 7 bases and J by 2 bases, with 17 bases between. The CDR3 runs to 15 residues. CDR3 nucleotide sequence: TGTGCCAGCACACGCTTACAGAATCAACAAGAGACCCAGTACTTC. Translated: CASTRLQNQQETQYF.

Comments on this clone: The same CDR3 is also encoded by other DNA sequences in this sample. The rearrangement uses TRBV5-1 and TRBJ1-1; the match to TRBD1 covers 8 bases. The V gene's germline CDR1 is SGHRS and CDR2 YFSETQ. The CDR3 has 14 residues. V lost 4 bases to trimming and J lost 0 bases; unmatched junction nucleotides: 2. CDR3 sequence reads: CASSGQGMNTEAFF. The CDR3 DNA is TGCGCCAGCAGCGGACAGGGTATGAACACTGAAGCTTTCTTT.

The chain is built from TRBV9 and TRBJ2-5, with 11 bases aligning to TRBD2. Per germline, CDR1 SGDLS and CDR2 YYNGEE. V shed 3 bases, J shed 4 bases, and the junction held 8 bases outside the gene matches. CDR3 size: 16 residues. In nucleotides, the CDR3 is TGTGCCAGCAGCGCCTTAGCGGGGGGGCTTGGAGAGACCCAGTACTTC. This codes for CASSALAGGLGETQYF.

The rearrangement links TRBV6-4 to TRBJ2-1; 8 positions match TRBD2. Germline loops: CDR1 MRHNA, CDR2 SNTAGT. V shed 3 bases, J shed 8 bases, and the junction held 6 bases outside the gene matches. This CDR3 contains 14 residues. This CDR3 reads CASSDGSGIHEQFF. In DNA form, the CDR3 reads TGTGCCAGCAGTGATGGTAGCGGGATACATGAGCAGTTCTTC.

The chain has TRBV4-3 and TRBJ1-1, with 9 positions matching TRBD1. The V gene's germline CDR1 is LGHNA and CDR2 YSLEER. J gave up 4 bases and V 4 bases, and 7 bases lay outside the gene matches. This CDR3 spans 15 amino acids. CDR3 DNA: TGCGCCAGCAGCCTAACGACAGGGGGGCCCACTGAAGCTTTCTTT. Protein sequence: CASSLTTGGPTEAFF.

CDR3 coding DNA: TGTGCCAGTACTCCTGACAGGGAGCTATCTGGGGCCAACGTCCTGACTTTC. This gives the protein CASTPDRELSGANVLTF. The J gene is TRBJ2-6, the V gene TRBV19, with TRBD1 identical over 7 bases. This CDR3 is 17 amino acids long. V gave up 7 bases and J gave up 1 base; unmatched junction bases: 10. Looked up from germline, CDR1 is LNHDA and CDR2 is SQIVND (reference sequence).

The chain links TRBV9 to TRBJ1-1, with a possible D match to TRBD1 (5 bases). The germline CDR1 and CDR2 sequences are SGDLS and YYNGEE. The germline V and J ends were trimmed by 0 bases and 4 bases, with 13 bases remaining between them. This CDR3 has 15 amino acids. The CDR3 is CASSVGVMGGTEAFF. As DNA, the CDR3 is TGTGCCAGCAGCGTAGGGGTTATGGGGGGCACTGAAGCTTTCTTT.

This clone came up once. J is TRBJ1-2 and V is TRBV5-4; 7 nucleotides match TRBD1. This CDR3 has 14 amino acids. Per the germline V gene, CDR1 is SGHNT and CDR2 is YYREEE (reference sequence). With V trimmed by 3 bases and J by 8 bases, 10 bases remained unmatched. CDR3 in DNA: TGTGCCAGCAGCTATCGACAGGGCGGCCGCGGCTACACCTTC. Residues: CASSYRQGGRGYTF.

The chain carries TRBV10-2 and TRBJ2-1; 10 bases are shared with TRBD2. CDR1 is WSHSY, CDR2 SAAADI, per germline. After removal of 9 bases from V and 9 bases from J, the junction contained 11 bases not matched to a gene. The length of the CDR3 is 14 residues. The CDR3 here is CASTSGLAFAEQFF. CDR3 DNA: TGCGCCAGTACCTCGGGACTAGCGTTCGCTGAGCAGTTCTTC.

The CDR3 DNA is TGTGCCAGCTCACCACCCTCGCAGGGGGGAGGCTACACCTTC. Protein sequence: CASSPPSQGGGYTF. The V gene is TRBV18, the J gene TRBJ1-2; 7 nucleotides agree with TRBD1. This CDR3 has 14 amino acids. Germline CDR1 is KGHSH and CDR2 is LQKENI. V lost 0 bases, J lost 8 bases, and 6 bases stayed unmatched.

The sample holds a few counts of this clone. The chain carries TRBV7-9 and TRBJ1-2, with 8 bases lining up with TRBD1. Germline trimming cut 3 bases from V and 0 bases from J; bases unmatched to any gene: 3. The V gene's germline CDR1 is SEHNR and CDR2 FQNEAQ (reference sequence). This CDR3 is built from 15 residues. For the CDR3, the DNA is TGTGCCAGCAGCTTCACACAGGGGGCTAACTATGGCTACACCTTC. It translates to CASSFTQGANYGYTF. Variable domain in full (rest from reference TRBV7-9 and TRBJ1-2): DTGVSQNPRHKITKRGQNVTFRCDPISEHNRLYWYRQTLGQGPEFLTYFQNEAQLEKSRLLSDRFSAERPKGSFSTLEIQRTEQGDSAMYLCASSFTQGANYGYTFGSGTRLTVV.

CDR3 nucleotides: TGTGCCAGCCGATTTGTTACGGACAGGAGCTCCTACAATGAGCAGTTCTTC. Protein product: CASRFVTDRSSYNEQFF. The chain uses TRBV25-1 and TRBJ2-1; 7 bases are a match to TRBD1. Trimming cost V 8 bases and J 0 bases; bases outside gene matches: 13. The germline gives CDR1 MGHDK, CDR2 SYGVNS. The CDR3 sequence is 17 residues long. The full variable domain, rest sourced from reference TRBV25-1 and TRBJ2-1, is EADIYQTPRYLVIGTGKKITLECSQTMGHDKMYWYQQDPGMELHLIHYSYGVNSTEKGDLSSESTVSRIRTEHFPLTLESARPSHTSQYLCASRFVTDRSSYNEQFFGPGTRLTVL.

V and J are TRBV28 and TRBJ2-4, with a tentative D call TRBD1 (6 bases). V lost 6 bases and J lost 1, with 16 bases in between. Germline-derived CDR1 and CDR2 are MDHEN and SYDVKM. This CDR3 spans 16 amino acids. The CDR3 here is CASSTYRVNAKNIQYF. The CDR3, as DNA: TGTGCCAGCAGCACTTACAGGGTTAACGCCAAAAACATTCAGTACTTC. The entire variable domain, with the rest obtained from reference TRBV28 and TRBJ2-4, is as follows: DVKVTQSSRYLVKRTGEKVFLECVQDMDHENMFWYRQDPGLGLRLIYFSYDVKMKEKGDIPEGYSVSREKKERFSLILESASTNQTSMYLCASSTYRVNAKNIQYFGAGTRLSVL.

This clone has just one count. J is TRBJ2-1 and V is TRBV7-9, with 13 nucleotides matching TRBD2. There are 15 residues in the CDR3. CDR1 and CDR2 (germline): SEHNR, FQNEAQ (reference sequence). V was pared by 4 bases and J by 10 bases, with 7 bases of the junction left unmatched. This CDR3 is CASSSGLAGPPEQFF. The CDR3 DNA reads as TGTGCCAGCAGCTCGGGACTAGCGGGACCACCGGAGCAGTTCTTC.

The chain links TRBV19 to TRBJ2-2; TRBD2 is a possible D gene (6 bases). Trimming removed 5 bases at V and 7 bases at J, with 17 bases between. The CDR3 loop spans 15 amino acids. CDR1 is LNHDA and CDR2 is SQIVND in the germline V gene (reference sequence). CDR3 coding DNA: TGTGCCAGTAGTGCTGGACCCGGGGGTGACGGGGAGCTGTTTTTT. Amino acids: CASSAGPGGDGELFF.